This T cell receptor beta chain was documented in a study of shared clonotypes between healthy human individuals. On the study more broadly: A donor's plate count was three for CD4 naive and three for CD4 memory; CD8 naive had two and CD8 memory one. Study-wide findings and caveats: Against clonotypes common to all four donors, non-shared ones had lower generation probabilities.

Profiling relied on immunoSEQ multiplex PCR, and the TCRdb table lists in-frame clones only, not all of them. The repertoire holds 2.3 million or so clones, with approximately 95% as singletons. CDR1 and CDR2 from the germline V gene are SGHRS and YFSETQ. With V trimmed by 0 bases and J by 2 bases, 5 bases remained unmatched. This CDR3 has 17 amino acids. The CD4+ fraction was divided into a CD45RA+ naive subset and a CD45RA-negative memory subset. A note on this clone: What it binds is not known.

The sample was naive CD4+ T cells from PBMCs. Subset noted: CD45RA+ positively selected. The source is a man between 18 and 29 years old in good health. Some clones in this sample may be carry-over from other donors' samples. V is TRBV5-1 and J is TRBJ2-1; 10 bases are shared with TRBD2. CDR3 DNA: TGCGCCAGCAGCTTGGCCCCTAGCGGGGGAGCCTACAATGAGCAGTTCTTC. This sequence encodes CASSLAPSGGAYNEQFF.